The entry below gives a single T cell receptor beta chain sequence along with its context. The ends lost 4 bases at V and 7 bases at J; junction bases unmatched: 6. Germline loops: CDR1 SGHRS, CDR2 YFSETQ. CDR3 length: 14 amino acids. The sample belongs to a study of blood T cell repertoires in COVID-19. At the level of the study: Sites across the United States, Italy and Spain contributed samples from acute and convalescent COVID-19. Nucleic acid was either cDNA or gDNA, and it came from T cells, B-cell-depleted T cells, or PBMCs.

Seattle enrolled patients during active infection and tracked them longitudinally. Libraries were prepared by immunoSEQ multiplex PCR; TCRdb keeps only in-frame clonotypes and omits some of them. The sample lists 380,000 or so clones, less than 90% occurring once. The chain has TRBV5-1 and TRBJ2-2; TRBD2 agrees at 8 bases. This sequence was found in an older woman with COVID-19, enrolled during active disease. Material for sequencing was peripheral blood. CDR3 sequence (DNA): TGCGCCAGCAGCGCGGGGGGTGCAGGCGGGGAGCTGTTTTTT. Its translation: CASSAGGAGGELFF.